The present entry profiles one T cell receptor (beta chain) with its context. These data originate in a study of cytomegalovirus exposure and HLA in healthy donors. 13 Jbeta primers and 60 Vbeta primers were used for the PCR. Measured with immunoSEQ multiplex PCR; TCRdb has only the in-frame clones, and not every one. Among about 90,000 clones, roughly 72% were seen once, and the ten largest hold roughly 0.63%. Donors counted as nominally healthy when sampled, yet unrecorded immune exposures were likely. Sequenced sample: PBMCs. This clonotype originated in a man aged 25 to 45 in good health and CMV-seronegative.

CDR3 region: CASSTDRGRQETQYF. The CDR3 DNA reads TGTGCCAGCAGTACCGACAGGGGGCGTCAAGAGACCCAGTACTTC. The rearrangement links TRBV2 to TRBJ2-5; 10 positions agree with TRBD1. Germline-derived CDR1 and CDR2 are SNHLY and FYNNEI. There are 15 residues in the CDR3. Germline trimming cut 5 bases from V and 2 bases from J; bases unmatched to any gene: 5.